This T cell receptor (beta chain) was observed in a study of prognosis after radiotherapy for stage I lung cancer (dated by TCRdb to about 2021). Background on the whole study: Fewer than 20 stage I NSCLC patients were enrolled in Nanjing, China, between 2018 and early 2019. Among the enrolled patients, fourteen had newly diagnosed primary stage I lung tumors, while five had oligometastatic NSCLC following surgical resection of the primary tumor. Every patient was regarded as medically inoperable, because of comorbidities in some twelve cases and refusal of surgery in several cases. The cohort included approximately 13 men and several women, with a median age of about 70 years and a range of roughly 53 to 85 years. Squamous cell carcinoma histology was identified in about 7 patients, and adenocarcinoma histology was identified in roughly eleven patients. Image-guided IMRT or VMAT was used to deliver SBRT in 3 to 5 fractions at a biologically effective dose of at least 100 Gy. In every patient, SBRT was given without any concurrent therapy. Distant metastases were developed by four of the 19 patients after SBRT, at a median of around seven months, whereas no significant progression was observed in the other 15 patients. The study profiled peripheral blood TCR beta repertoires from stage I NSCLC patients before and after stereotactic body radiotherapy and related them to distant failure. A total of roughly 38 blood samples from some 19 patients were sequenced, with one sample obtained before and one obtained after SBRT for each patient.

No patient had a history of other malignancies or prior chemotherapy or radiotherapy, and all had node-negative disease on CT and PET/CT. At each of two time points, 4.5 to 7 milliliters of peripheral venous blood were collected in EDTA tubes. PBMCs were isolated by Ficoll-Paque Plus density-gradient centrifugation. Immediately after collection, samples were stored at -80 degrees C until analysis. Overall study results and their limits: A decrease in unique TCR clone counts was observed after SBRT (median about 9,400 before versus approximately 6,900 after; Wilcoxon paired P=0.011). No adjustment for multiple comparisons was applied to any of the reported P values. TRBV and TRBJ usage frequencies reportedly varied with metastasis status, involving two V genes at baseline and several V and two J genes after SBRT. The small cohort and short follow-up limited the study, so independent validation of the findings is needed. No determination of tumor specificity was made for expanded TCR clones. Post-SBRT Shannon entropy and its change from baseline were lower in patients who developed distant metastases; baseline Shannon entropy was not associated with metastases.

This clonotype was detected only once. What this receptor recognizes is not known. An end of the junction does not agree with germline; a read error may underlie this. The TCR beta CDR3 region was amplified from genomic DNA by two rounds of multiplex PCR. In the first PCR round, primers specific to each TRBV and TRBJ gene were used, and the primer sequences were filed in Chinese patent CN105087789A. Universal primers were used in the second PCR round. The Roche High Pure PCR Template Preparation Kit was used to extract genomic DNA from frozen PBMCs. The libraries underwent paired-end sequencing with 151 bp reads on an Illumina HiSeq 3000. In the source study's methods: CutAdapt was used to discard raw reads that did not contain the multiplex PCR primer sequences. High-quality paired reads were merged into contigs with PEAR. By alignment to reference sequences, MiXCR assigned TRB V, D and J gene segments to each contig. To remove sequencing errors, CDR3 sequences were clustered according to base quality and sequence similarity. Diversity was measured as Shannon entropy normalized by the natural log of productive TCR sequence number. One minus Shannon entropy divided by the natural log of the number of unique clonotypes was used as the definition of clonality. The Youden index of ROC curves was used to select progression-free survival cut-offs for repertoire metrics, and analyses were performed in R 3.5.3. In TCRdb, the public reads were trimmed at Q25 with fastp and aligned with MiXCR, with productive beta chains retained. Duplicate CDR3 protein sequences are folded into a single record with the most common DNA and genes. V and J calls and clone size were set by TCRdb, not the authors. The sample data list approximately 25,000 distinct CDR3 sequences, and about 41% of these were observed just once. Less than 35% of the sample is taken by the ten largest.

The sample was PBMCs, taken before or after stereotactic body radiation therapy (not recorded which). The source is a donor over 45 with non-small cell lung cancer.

This receptor carries the CDR3 CASSYGGRSHEQYF. The DNA reads as follows: TGTGCCAGTAGTTACGGCGGCAGGTCTCACGAGCAGTACTTC. The rearrangement joined TRBV6-5 to TRBJ2-7, with an unclear D gene assignment. CDR1 and CDR2 (MNHEY, SVGAGI) derive from the germline V gene. The CDR3 measures 14 amino acids from cysteine to phenylalanine. Of the read, only the CDR3 DNA is kept; its 42 bases are in frame from base 1.